Reported below is one TCR beta chain. The antigen remains unidentified. When sampled, the donors appeared nominally healthy, though they likely had unrecorded immune exposures. The sample comes from a study of cytomegalovirus exposure and HLA in healthy donors. Points from the study as a whole: Reportedly, TCR beta sequences accurately predicted HLA-A and HLA-B alleles in most subjects.

This CDR3 is 19 amino acids long. V lost 1 base, J lost 10 bases, and 16 bases stayed unmatched. From germline, CDR1 is SGHAT and CDR2 FQNNGV. The PCR used 60 Vbeta and 13 Jbeta primers. The data were produced by immunoSEQ multiplex PCR, yet TCRdb's version contains in-frame clones alone and is incomplete. The table shows some 130,000 clones, with 83% occurring only once. Sequencing was done on a sample of PBMCs. V and J are TRBV11-2 and TRBJ1-4; 12 nucleotides line up with TRBD1. This TCR was recovered from a girl aged 2 to 10 in good health and CMV-seronegative. This CDR3 is CASSLAGTGGDGWVGKLFF. The CDR3 DNA reads TGTGCCAGCAGCTTAGCTGGGACAGGGGGCGACGGCTGGGTGGGAAAACTGTTTTTT. Full variable domain (outside the CDR3, taken from reference TRBV11-2 and TRBJ1-4): EAGVAQSPRYKIIEKRQSVAFWCNPISGHATLYWYQQILGQGPKLLIQFQNNGVVDDSQLPKDRFSAERLKGVDSTLKIQPAKLEDSAVYLCASSLAGTGGDGWVGKLFFGSGTQLSVL.